The source of this TCR beta chain is a study of OX40 agonist ivuxolimab in advanced cancers. Study at large: Patients in the trial were receiving intravenous ivuxolimab every 2 weeks, at doses of 0.01 to 10 mg/kg. Study observations and caveats: It was not determined which antigens were specifically recognized by the peripheral T cells that had undergone clonal expansion. Clonal expansion from baseline to week 6 occurred in both CD4+ and CD8+ T cells.

Using immunoSEQ multiplex PCR, the repertoire was profiled, and TCRdb retains in-frame clones only, with some absent. The sample carries around 97,000 clones, approximately 80% recorded once. Remarks on this clone: Antigen: not known.

This material consisted of CD4+ or CD8+ T cells sorted from blood, taken in a trial of the OX40 agonist ivuxolimab. This clonotype was sampled from an adult with an advanced solid tumor such as melanoma, head and neck, liver or kidney cancer.

The DNA of the CDR3 is TGTGCCAGTAGGGCCAGCCCATGGGACGAGCAGTACTTC. Its protein product is CASRASPWDEQYF. The chain uses TRBV19 and TRBJ2-7; no clear D. This CDR3 comprises 13 residues. V was shortened by 6 bases and J by 5 bases, with 14 bases between the two germline ends. Germline V CDR1 and CDR2: LNHDA, SQIVND (reference sequence). Full variable domain (outside the CDR3, taken from reference TRBV19 and TRBJ2-7): DGGITQSPKYLFRKEGQNVTLSCEQNLNHDAMYWYRQDPGQGLRLIYYSQIVNDFQKGDIAEGYSVSREKKESFPLTVTSAQKNPTAFYLCASRASPWDEQYFGPGTRLTVT.